The text below deals with one T cell receptor (beta chain). The data were obtained in a study of PD-1 blockade in mismatch repair-deficient tumors. This CDR3 spans 15 amino acids. Germline-derived CDR1 and CDR2 are GTSNPN and SVGIG (reference sequence). Trimming shortened V by 0 bases and J by 4 bases, and 14 bases separated the two germline ends. Assay: immunoSEQ multiplex PCR; the TCRdb copy retains only in-frame clones and omits some. The sample lists around 37,000 clones, over 70% occurring once. The chain uses TRBV30 and TRBJ2-3; a weak D match, TRBD2 (6 bases). This receptor was taken from an adult with mismatch repair-deficient cancer. The sample in question was PBMCs, obtained 38 to 40 weeks after starting pembrolizumab. As DNA, the CDR3 is TGTGCCTGGAGTGTGACCGGGAGAAGCCCAGATACGCAGTATTTT. It translates to CAWSVTGRSPDTQYF.